These 2 T cell receptor beta chains were all obtained from the same sample, sequenced in a study of cytomegalovirus exposure and HLA in healthy donors. Vbeta (60) and Jbeta (13) primers were used in the PCR. Assay used: immunoSEQ multiplex PCR; TCRdb lists only in-frame clones, some missing. There are about 140,000 clones in the sample; approximately 80% occur only once, and less than 2% lies in the top ten. Specimen: PBMCs. Source of these receptors: a woman between 40 and 50 years old in good health and CMV-seronegative.

In this sample, this clone turned up a few times. The V call is TRBV6-5, the J call TRBJ1-1, with 10 bases fitting TRBD1. Germline CDR1 is MNHEY and CDR2 is SVGAGI. Trimming took 7 bases from V and 4 from J; bases not matched to a gene: 6. This CDR3 region has 14 residues. CDR3 amino acids: CASKSDRGRTEAFF. The DNA of the CDR3 is TGTGCCAGCAAGTCAGACAGGGGGCGCACTGAAGCTTTCTTT.

This chain links TRBV28 with TRBJ2-6; D is ambiguous. Germline V gene data show CDR1 as MDHEN and CDR2 as SYDVKM. Trimming took off 8 bases at V and 4 bases at J, with 12 bases between the two ends. This CDR3 contains 14 residues. In nucleotides, the CDR3 is TGTGCCAGCGTAACGACTTACGGGGCCAACGTCCTGACTTTC. This encodes CASVTTYGANVLTF.